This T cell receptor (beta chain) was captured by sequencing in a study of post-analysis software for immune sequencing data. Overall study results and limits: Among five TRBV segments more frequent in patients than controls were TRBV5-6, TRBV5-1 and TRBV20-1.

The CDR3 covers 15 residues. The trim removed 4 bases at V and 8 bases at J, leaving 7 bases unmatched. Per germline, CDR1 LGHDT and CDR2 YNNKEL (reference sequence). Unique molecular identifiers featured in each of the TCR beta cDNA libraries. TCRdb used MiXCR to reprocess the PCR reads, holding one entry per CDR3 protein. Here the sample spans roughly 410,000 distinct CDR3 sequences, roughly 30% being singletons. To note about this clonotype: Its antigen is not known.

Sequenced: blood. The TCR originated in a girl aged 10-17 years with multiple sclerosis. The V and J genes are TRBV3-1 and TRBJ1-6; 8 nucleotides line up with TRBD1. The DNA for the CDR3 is TGTGCCAGCAGCCTCGGGACAGGATGGGATTCACCCCTCCACTTT. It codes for CASSLGTGWDSPLHF.